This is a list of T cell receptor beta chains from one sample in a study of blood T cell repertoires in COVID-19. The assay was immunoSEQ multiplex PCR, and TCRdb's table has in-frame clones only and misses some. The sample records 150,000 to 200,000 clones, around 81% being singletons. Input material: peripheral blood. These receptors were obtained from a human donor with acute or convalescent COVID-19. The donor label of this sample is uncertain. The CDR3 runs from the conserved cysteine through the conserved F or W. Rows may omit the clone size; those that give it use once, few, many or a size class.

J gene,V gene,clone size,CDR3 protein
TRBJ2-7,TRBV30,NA,CAWSVGKGGDEQYF
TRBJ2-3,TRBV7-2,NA,CAGSNRGHSTDTQYF
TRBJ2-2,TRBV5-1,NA,CASSLGAANTGELFF
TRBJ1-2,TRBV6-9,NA,CASSYWPPGQGYGYTF
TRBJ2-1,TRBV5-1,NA,CASTTGGGVNEQFF
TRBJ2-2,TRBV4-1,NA,CASSQERGTGGELFF
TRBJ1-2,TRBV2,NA,CASKPQGWRGYTF
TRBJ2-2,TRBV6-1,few,CASSESKDRGELFF
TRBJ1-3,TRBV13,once,CASSAWTGASSGNTIYF
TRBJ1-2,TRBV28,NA,CATDRNYGYTF
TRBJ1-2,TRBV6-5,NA,CASREIGTVNGYTF
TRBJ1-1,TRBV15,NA,CATSRDPAPPEAFF
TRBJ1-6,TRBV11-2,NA,CASSLGSSYNSPLHF
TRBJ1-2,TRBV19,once,CASSIPFEGTGVTYTF
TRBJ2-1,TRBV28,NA,CASSSTEEGNEQFF
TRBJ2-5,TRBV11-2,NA,CASSPLGAQETQYF
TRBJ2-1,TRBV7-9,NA,CASSLEQGARQFF
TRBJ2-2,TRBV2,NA,CASDGDRANGELFF
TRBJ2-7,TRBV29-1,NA,CSAMTIASGRRAYEQYF
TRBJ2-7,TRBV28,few,CASSLGGGIYEQYF
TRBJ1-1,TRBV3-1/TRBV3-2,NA,CASSQVGSQGPHEAFF
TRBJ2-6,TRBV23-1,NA,CASSRRQGEISGANVLTF
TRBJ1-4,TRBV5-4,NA,CASSLDQGLNEKLFF
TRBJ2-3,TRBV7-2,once,CASRASGGFGDTQYF
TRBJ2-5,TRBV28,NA,CASSLELAGIQETQYF
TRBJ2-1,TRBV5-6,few,CASSRDRRNEQFF
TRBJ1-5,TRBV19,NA,CASRKGLSGNQPQHF
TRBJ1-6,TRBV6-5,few,CASSYDPGNSPLHF
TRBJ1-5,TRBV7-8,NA,CASSRDDRSNQPQHF
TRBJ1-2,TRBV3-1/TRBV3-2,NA,CASSQEMIGGYTF
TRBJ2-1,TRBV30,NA,CAWSRGGAEQFF
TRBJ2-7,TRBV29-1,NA,CSCRAGGTYEQYF
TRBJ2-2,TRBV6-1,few,CASSDGTGDTGELFF
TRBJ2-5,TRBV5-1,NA,CASSQTPPQGGETQYF
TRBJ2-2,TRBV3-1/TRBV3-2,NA,CASSLRQGAGGELFF
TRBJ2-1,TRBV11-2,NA,CASSLERLAQGQFF
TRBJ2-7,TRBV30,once,CAWSVGELLNYEQYF
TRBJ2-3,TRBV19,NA,CASSIRFGRGFTDTQYF
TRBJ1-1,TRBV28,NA,CASSPPGQGDDEAFF
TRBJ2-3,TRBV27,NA,CASSLGLAVLSTDTQYF
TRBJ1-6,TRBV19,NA,CASSTTGRNSPLHF
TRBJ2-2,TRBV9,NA,CASSAEVPSGRSTGELFF
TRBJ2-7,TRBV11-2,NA,CASSPKGEQYF
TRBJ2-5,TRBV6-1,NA,CASREGGLTKETQYF
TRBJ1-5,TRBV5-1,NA,CASSPTGPNQPQHF
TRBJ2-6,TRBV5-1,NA,CASSRTGASSGANVLTF
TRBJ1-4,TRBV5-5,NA,CASSLGTGGAEREKLFF
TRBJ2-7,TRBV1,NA,CTSSQDPLARSEQYF
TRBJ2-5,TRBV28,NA,CASSSLAGQETQYF
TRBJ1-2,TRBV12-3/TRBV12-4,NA,CASSPGQGYGYTF
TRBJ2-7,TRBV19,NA,CASGVGTSETYEQYF
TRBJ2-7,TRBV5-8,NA,CASSLSLGRGSTPYEQYF
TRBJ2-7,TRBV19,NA,CASSIRPSGRGEQYF